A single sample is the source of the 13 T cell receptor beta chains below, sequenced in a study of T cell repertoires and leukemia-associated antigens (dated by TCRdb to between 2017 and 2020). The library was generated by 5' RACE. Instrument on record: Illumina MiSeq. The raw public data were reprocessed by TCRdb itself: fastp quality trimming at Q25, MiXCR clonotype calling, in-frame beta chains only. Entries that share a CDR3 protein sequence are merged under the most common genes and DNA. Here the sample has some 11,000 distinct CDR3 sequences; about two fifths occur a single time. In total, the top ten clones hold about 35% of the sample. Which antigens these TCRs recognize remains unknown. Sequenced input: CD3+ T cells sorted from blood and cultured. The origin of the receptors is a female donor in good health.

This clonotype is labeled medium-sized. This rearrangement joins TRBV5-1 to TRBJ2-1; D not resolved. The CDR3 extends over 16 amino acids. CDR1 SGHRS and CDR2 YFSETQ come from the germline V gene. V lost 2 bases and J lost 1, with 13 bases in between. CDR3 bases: TGCGCCAGCAGCTTAGTTTATACCTCATCCTACAATGAGCAGTTCTTC. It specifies CASSLVYTSSYNEQFF.

CDR3 loop: CASSYPGLYNEQFF. The CDR3 DNA sequence: TGTGCCAGCAGTTATCCCGGCCTTTACAATGAGCAGTTCTTC. The V gene is TRBV6-6, the J gene TRBJ2-1; D call uncertain. V was shortened by 3 bases and J by 4 bases, with 10 bases between the two germline ends. Germline CDR1 and CDR2: MNHNY and SVGAGI (reference sequence). This CDR3 is 14 amino acids long.

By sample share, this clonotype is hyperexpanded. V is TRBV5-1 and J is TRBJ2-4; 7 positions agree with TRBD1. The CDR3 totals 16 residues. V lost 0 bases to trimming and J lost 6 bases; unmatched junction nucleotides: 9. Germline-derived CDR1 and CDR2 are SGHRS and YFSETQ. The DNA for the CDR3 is TGCGCCAGCAGCTTGGACACCCCCCGGACAGGAAACATTCAGTACTTC. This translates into CASSLDTPRTGNIQYF. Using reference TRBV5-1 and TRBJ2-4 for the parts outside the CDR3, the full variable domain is KAGVTQTPRYLIKTRGQQVTLSCSPISGHRSVSWYQQTPGQGLQFLFEYFSETQRNKGNFPGRFSGRQFSNSRSEMNVSTLELGDSALYLCASSLDTPRTGNIQYFGAGTRLSVL.

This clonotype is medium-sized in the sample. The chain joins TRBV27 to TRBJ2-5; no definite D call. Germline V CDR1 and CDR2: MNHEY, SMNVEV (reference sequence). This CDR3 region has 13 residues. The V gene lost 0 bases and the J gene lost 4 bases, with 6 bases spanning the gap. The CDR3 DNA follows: TGTGCCAGCAGTTTATCAGGTCCAGAGACCCAGTACTTC. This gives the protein CASSLSGPETQYF.

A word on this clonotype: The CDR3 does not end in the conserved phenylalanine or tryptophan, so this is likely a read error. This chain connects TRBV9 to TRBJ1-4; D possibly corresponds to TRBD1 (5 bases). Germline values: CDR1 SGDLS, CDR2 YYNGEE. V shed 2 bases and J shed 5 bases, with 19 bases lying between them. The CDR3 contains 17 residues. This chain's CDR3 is CASSVRSGGSTNEKLFS. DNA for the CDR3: TGTGCCAGCAGCGTCCGTAGTGGGGGATCGACGAATGAAAAACTGTTTTCT.

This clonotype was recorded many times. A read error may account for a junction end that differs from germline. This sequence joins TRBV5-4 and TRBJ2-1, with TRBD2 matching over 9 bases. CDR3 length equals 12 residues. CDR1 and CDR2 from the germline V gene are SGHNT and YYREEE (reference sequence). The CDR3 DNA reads TGTGCCAGCAGCAAGGGGGGACTAGCTCCCCTCTTC. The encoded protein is CASSKGGLAPLF.

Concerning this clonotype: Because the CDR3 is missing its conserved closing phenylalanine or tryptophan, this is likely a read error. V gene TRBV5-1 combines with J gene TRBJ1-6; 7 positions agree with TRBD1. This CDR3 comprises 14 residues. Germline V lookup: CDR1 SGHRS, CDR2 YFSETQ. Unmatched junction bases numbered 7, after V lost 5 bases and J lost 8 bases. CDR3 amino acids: CASRFGQVDSPLHL. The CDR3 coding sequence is TGCGCCAGCAGATTCGGACAGGTTGATTCACCCCTCCACCTT.

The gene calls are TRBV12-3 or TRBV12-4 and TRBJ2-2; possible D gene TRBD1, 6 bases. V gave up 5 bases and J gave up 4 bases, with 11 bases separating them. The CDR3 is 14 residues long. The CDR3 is CASSPGQSTGELFF. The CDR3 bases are TGTGCCAGCAGTCCGGGACAATCCACCGGGGAGCTGTTTTTT.

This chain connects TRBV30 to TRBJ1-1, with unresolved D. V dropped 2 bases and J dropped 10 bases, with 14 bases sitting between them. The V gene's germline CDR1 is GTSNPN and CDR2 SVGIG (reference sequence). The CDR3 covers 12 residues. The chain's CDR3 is CAWSPHRVGAFF. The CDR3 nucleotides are TGTGCCTGGAGTCCCCACCGGGTAGGAGCTTTCTTT.

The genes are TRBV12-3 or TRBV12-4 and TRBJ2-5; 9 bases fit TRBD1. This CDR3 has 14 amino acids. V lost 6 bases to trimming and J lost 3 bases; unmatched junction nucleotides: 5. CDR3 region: CASRTDRGKETQYF. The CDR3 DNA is TGTGCCAGCAGAACGGACAGGGGCAAAGAGACCCAGTACTTC.

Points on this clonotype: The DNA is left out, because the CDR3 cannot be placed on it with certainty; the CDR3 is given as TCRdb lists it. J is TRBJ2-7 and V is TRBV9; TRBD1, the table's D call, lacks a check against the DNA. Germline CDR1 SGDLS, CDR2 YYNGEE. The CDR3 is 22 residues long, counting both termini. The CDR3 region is CTSSFYICSARDVQLKSYEQYF.

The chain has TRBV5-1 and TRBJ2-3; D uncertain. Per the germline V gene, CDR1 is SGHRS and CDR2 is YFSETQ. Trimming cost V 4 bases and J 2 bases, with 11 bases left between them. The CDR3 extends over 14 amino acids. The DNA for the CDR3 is TGCGCCAGCAGCGGACCATATATCACAGATACGCAGTATTTT. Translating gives CASSGPYITDTQYF.

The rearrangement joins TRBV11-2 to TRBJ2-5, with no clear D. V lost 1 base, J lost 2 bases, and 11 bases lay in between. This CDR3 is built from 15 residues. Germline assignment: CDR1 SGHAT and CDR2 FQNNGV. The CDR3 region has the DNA TGTGCCAGCAGCTTAGTTTACGACAATCAAGAGACCCAGTACTTC. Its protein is CASSLVYDNQETQYF.